The present T cell receptor (beta chain) was sequenced within a study of shared clonotypes between healthy human individuals. Naive CD8 populations comprised CD45RO-negative cells positively selected for CCR7, excluding terminally differentiated effector memory CD45RA+ cells. The CDR3 has 16 residues. Germline CDR1 reads SGHNT; CDR2 reads YYREEE (reference sequence). V shed 0 bases, J shed 6 bases, and the junction held 8 bases outside the gene matches. TCRdb's copy holds only in-frame clones and misses some; the assay was immunoSEQ multiplex PCR. The table shows hundreds of thousands of clones, with about 95% occurring only once.

This clonotype was obtained from a young woman in good health. The sequencing sample was made of naive CD8+ T cells sorted from blood. This chain connects TRBV5-4 to TRBJ2-2, with 7 bases fitting TRBD1. DNA for the CDR3: TGTGCCAGCAGCTTGGCGGGGCAGGGGGTTCCCGGGGAGCTGTTTTTT. This sequence encodes CASSLAGQGVPGELFF.